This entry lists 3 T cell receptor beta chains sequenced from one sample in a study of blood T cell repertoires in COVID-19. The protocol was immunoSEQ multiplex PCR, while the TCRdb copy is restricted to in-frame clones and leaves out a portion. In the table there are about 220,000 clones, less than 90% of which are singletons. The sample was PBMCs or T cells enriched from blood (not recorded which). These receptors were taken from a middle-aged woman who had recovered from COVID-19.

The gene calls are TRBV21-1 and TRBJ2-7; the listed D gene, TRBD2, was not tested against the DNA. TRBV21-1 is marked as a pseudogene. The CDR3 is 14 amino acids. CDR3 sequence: CASSGLADSYEQYF. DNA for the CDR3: TGTGCCAGCAGCGGACTAGCGGACTCCTACGAGCAGTACTTC.

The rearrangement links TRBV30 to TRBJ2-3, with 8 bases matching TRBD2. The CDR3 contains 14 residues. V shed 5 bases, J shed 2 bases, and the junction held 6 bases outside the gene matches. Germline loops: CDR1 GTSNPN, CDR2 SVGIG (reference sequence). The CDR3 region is CAWGGSGNTDTQYF. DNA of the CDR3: TGTGCCTGGGGAGGTAGCGGGAACACAGATACGCAGTATTTT.

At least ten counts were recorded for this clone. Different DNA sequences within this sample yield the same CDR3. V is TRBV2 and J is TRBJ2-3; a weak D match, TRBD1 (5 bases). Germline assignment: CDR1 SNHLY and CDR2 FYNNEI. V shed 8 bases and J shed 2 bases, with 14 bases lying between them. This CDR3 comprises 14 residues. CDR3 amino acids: CASLGAPSTDTQYF. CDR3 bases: TGTGCCAGCCTAGGGGCACCTTCCACAGATACGCAGTATTTT.